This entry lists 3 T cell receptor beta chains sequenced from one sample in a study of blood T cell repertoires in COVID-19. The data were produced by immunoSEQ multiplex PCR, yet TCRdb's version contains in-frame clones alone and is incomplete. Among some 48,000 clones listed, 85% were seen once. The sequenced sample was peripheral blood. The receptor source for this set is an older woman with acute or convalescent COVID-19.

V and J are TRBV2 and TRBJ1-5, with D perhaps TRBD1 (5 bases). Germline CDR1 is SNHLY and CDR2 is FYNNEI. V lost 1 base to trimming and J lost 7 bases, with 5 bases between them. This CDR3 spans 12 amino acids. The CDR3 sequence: CASSEGGQPQHF. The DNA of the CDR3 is TGTGCCAGCAGTGAAGGGGGCCAGCCCCAGCATTTT.

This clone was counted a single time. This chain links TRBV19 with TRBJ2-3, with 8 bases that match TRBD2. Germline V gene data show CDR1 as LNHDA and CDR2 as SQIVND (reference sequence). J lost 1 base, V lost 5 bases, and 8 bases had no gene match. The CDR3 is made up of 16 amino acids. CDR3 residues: CASSLRAGVGTDTQYF. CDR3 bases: TGTGCCAGTAGTTTACGAGCGGGGGTTGGCACAGATACGCAGTATTTT.

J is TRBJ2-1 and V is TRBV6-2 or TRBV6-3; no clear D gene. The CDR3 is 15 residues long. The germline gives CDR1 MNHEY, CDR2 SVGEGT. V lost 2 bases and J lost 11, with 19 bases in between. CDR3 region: CASSYGLVVNVKQFF. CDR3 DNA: TGTGCCAGCAGTTACGGCCTAGTCGTGAACGTGAAGCAGTTCTTC.